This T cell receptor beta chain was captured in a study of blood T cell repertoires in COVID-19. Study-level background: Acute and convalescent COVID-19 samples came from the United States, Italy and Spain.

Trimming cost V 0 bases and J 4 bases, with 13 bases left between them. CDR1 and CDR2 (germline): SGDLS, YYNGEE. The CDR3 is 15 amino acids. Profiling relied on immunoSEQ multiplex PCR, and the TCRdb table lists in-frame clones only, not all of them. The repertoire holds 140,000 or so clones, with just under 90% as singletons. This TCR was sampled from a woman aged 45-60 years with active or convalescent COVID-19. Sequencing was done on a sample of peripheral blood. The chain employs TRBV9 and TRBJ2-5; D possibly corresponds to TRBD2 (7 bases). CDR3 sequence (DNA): TGTGCCAGCAGCGTAGCCCCGGGGGGCCGAGAGACCCAGTACTTC. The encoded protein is CASSVAPGGRETQYF. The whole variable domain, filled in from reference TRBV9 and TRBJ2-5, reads DSGVTQTPKHLITATGQRVTLRCSPRSGDLSVYWYQQSLDQGLQFLIQYYNGEERAKGNILERFSAQQFPDLHSELNLSSLELGDSALYFCASSVAPGGRETQYFGPGTRLLVL.